Each of the 20 T cell receptor beta chains below was sequenced from the same sample in a study of blood T cell repertoires in COVID-19. Only in-frame clones appear in the TCRdb table, and some are missing; sequencing was by immunoSEQ multiplex PCR. The table lists a few hundred thousand clones, 80% to 95% of them singletons. The sample was PBMCs or T cells enriched from blood (not recorded which). The receptors stem from a woman aged 25 to 39 who had recovered from COVID-19.

The rearrangement joins TRBV29-1 to TRBJ2-2; possibly TRBD1 for D (6 bases). Germline V gene sequence: CDR1 SQVTM, CDR2 ANQGSEA. This CDR3 spans 12 amino acids. For the CDR3, the DNA is TGCAGTGCGACAGGATACACCGGGGAGCTGTTTTTT. This translates into CSATGYTGELFF.

J is TRBJ1-2 and V is TRBV27; 7 nucleotides align to TRBD1. V lost 1 base, J lost 6 bases, and 8 bases stayed unmatched. CDR1 MNHEY and CDR2 SMNVEV come from the germline V gene (reference sequence). The CDR3 totals 15 residues. CDR3 coding DNA: TGTGCCAGCAGTTTATGGTCCGGGACAGCTCATGGCTACACCTTC. Translated: CASSLWSGTAHGYTF.

This sequence joins TRBV5-4 and TRBJ1-3; a possible D gene is TRBD1 (5 bases). The V end was cut by 2 bases, the J end by 0 bases, with 9 bases between. Germline V gives CDR1 SGHNT, CDR2 YYREEE (reference sequence). CDR3 length: 15 residues. CDR3 DNA sequence: TGTGCCAGCAGCTTTCAGGGACTCTCTGGAAACACCATATATTTT. Translated, it gives CASSFQGLSGNTIYF. The whole variable domain, filled in from reference TRBV5-4 and TRBJ1-3, reads ETGVTQSPTHLIKTRGQQVTLRCSSQSGHNTVSWYQQALGQGPQFIFQYYREEENGRGNFPPRFSGLQFPNYSSELNVNALELDDSALYLCASSFQGLSGNTIYFGEGSWLTVV.

The V and J genes are TRBV7-2 and TRBJ1-1; D remains ambiguous. Germline CDR1 and CDR2: SGHTA and FQGNSA. The CDR3 has 12 residues. V lost 5 bases and J lost 10, with 14 bases in between. CDR3 protein: CASSPRRSPAFF. DNA for the CDR3: TGTGCCAGCAGCCCCCGACGGAGCCCAGCTTTCTTT.

The chain is built from TRBV21-1 and TRBJ1-1; the table's D call TRBD1 went unverified against the DNA. TRBV21-1 is classified as a pseudogene. The CDR3 has 19 residues. The CDR3 DNA follows: TGTGCCAGCAGCAAAGAAGGTATGTGTCAGGGGAAGTGGAACACTGAAGCTTTCTTT. It is translated as CASSKEGMCQGKWNTEAFF.

This sequence joins TRBV4-2 and TRBJ2-5; 14 bases agree with TRBD2. The V gene's germline CDR1 is LGHNA and CDR2 YNFKEQ. The CDR3 is made up of 16 amino acids. V gave up 5 bases and J gave up 5 bases; unmatched junction bases: 7. The CDR3 spells CASSSKTSGGAETQYF. The DNA of the CDR3 is TGTGCCAGCAGCTCCAAGACTAGCGGGGGGGCCGAGACCCAGTACTTC.

J is TRBJ2-7 and V is TRBV18, with TRBD1 as a possible D gene (5 bases). Germline V gene data show CDR1 as KGHSH and CDR2 as LQKENI. This CDR3 contains 16 residues. V was pared by 3 bases and J by 1 base, with 16 bases between. CDR3 in DNA: TGTGCCAGCTCACCCTCACAACAGGCGTATTCCTACGAGCAGTACTTC. Encoded protein: CASSPSQQAYSYEQYF.

The CDR3 bases are TGTGCCAGCAGTTTGATCGAGGGGGCCGATTATAGCAATCAGCCCCAGCATTTT. It yields the protein CASSLIEGADYSNQPQHF. The rearrangement links TRBV28 to TRBJ1-5, with 7 nucleotides matching TRBD1. The CDR3 loop spans 18 amino acids. Germline CDR1 and CDR2: MDHEN and SYDVKM. V lost 3 bases, J lost 0 bases, and 11 bases stayed unmatched. Variable domain in full (rest from reference TRBV28 and TRBJ1-5): DVKVTQSSRYLVKRTGEKVFLECVQDMDHENMFWYRQDPGLGLRLIYFSYDVKMKEKGDIPEGYSVSREKKERFSLILESASTNQTSMYLCASSLIEGADYSNQPQHFGDGTRLSIL.

The chain has TRBV5-1 and TRBJ2-7; the D gene is possibly TRBD1 (5 bases). The CDR3 runs 13 residues. Germline V gene lookup returns CDR1 SGHRS and CDR2 YFSETQ. Trimming removed 1 base at V and 4 bases at J, with 9 bases between. DNA for the CDR3: TGCGCCAGCAGCTTGCCCAGGGTATACGAGCAGTACTTC. Protein: CASSLPRVYEQYF.

As to this clone: The junction departs from the called germline gene at one end, perhaps through a read error. The V and J genes are TRBV7-7 and TRBJ2-2, with TRBD1 identical over 9 bases. The CDR3 covers 16 residues. CDR1 is SSHAT and CDR2 is FNYEAQ in the germline V gene (reference sequence). CDR3 residues: CASSLAQGAATGELFF. The CDR3 DNA follows: TGTGCTAGCAGCTTAGCACAGGGGGCCGCCACCGGGGAGCTGTTTTTT.

This clone was found a few times. The chain joins TRBV5-1 to TRBJ2-7; 11 nucleotides align to TRBD1. Germline V CDR1 and CDR2: SGHRS, YFSETQ. This CDR3 is built from 13 residues. The V gene end was trimmed by 8 bases and the J gene end by 3 bases; junction bases not matched to a gene: 4. The CDR3 DNA sequence: TGCGCCAGTGGACAGGGGGCATTCTACGAGCAGTACTTC. Amino acid sequence: CASGQGAFYEQYF.

Here the CDR3 DNA reads TGCAGTGCTAGTAGTCTAGCGGACACCTACGAGCAGTACTTC. This codes for CSASSLADTYEQYF. The rearrangement uses TRBV20-1 and TRBJ2-7, with TRBD2 identical over 7 bases. V dropped 3 bases and J dropped 2; count of bases not matched to a gene: 7. This CDR3 region has 14 residues. Looked up from germline, CDR1 is DFQATT and CDR2 is SNEGSKA (reference sequence).

The chain recombines TRBV27 with TRBJ2-1; no clear D. Germline CDR1 reads MNHEY; CDR2 reads SMNVEV (reference sequence). Trimming removed 4 bases from V and 7 bases from J, with 5 bases in between. This CDR3 comprises 11 residues. The CDR3 is CASSSQNEQFF. The CDR3 coding sequence is TGTGCCAGCAGTTCCCAAAATGAGCAGTTCTTC.

V is TRBV18 and J is TRBJ2-5; perhaps TRBD1 as D (7 bases). CDR1 KGHSH and CDR2 LQKENI come from the germline V gene. V lost 4 bases and J lost 5, with 20 bases in between. This CDR3 contains 16 residues. CDR3 amino acids: CASSRPVRSGGETQYF. In DNA form, the CDR3 reads TGTGCCAGCTCACGCCCCGTGAGGTCAGGGGGGGAGACCCAGTACTTC.

V usage is TRBV5-1 and J usage is TRBJ1-1; 7 nucleotides line up with TRBD1. Germline values: CDR1 SGHRS, CDR2 YFSETQ. This CDR3 is 16 amino acids long. The J segment lost 2 bases and the V segment lost 1 base, leaving 8 bases of the junction unmatched. The DNA for the CDR3 is TGCGCCAGCAGCTTGATAGGGGGCGTCCCAAACACTGAAGCTTTCTTT. This encodes CASSLIGGVPNTEAFF.

This chain links TRBV21-1 with TRBJ2-5; the table gives TRBD1 as D, unverified against the DNA. TRBV21-1 is a recognized pseudogene. CDR3 size: 15 residues. DNA for the CDR3: TGTGCCAGCAGCGAAAGAGGACAGAAGGGGGAGACCCAGTACTTC. Amino acids: CASSERGQKGETQYF.

This sequence joins TRBV19 and TRBJ2-7; TRBD2 matches at 13 bases. The V gene's germline CDR1 is LNHDA and CDR2 SQIVND (reference sequence). With V trimmed by 3 bases and J by 4 bases, 3 bases remained unmatched. This CDR3 comprises 15 residues. CDR3 sequence reads: CASSIWTSGSYEQYF. The CDR3 DNA is TGTGCCAGTAGTATTTGGACTAGCGGGAGTTACGAGCAGTACTTC.

Details on this clone: One end of the junction is discordant with germline, which a read error may explain. The chain couples TRBV7-7 to TRBJ1-2, with 10 positions matching TRBD1. The CDR3 has 17 residues. CDR1 is SSHAT, CDR2 FNYEAQ, per germline (reference sequence). CDR3 amino acids: CASSLGTGAVANYGYTF. DNA for the CDR3: TGTGCTAGCAGCTTAGGGACAGGGGCCGTCGCTAACTATGGCTACACCTTC. The full variable domain, rest sourced from reference TRBV7-7 and TRBJ1-2, is GAGVSQSPRYKVTKRGQDVTLRCDPISSHATLYWYQQALGQGPEFLTYFNYEAQPDKSGLPSDRFSAERPEGSISTLTIQRTEQRDSAMYRCASSLGTGAVANYGYTFGSGTRLTVV.

This clone occurred once. The chain carries TRBV4-1 and TRBJ2-7; 12 bases are a match to TRBD2. CDR1 and CDR2 (germline): MGHRA, YSYEKL. The CDR3 is made up of 15 amino acids. V shed 4 bases, J shed 3 bases, and the junction held 4 bases outside the gene matches. CDR3 DNA sequence: TGCGCCAGCAGCCTCGAGACTAGCGGGAGCTACGAGCAGTACTTC. It is translated as CASSLETSGSYEQYF.

This rearrangement joins TRBV18 to TRBJ2-1, with a possible D match to TRBD2 (7 bases). V was shortened by 3 bases and J by 9 bases, with 15 bases between the two germline ends. The CDR3 runs 14 residues. CDR1 and CDR2 (germline): KGHSH, LQKENI. The CDR3 DNA follows: TGTGCCAGCTCACCTTCACAGGGAGGGGCTGAGCAGTTCTTC. This sequence encodes CASSPSQGGAEQFF.